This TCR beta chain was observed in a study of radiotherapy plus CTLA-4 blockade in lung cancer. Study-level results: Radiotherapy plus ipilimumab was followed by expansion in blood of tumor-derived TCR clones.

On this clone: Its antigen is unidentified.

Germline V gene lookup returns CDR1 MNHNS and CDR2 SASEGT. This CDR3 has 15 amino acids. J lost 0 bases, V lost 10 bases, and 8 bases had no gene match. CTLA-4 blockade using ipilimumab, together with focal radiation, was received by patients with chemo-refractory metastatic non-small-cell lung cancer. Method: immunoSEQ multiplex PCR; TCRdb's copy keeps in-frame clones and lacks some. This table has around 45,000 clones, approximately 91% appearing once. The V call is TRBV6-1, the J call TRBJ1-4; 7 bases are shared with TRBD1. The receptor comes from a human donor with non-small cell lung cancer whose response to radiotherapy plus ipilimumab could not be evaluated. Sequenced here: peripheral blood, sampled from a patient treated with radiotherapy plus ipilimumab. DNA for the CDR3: TGTGCCACCACATGGGACAGCTCAACTAATGAAAAACTGTTTTTT. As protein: CATTWDSSTNEKLFF.